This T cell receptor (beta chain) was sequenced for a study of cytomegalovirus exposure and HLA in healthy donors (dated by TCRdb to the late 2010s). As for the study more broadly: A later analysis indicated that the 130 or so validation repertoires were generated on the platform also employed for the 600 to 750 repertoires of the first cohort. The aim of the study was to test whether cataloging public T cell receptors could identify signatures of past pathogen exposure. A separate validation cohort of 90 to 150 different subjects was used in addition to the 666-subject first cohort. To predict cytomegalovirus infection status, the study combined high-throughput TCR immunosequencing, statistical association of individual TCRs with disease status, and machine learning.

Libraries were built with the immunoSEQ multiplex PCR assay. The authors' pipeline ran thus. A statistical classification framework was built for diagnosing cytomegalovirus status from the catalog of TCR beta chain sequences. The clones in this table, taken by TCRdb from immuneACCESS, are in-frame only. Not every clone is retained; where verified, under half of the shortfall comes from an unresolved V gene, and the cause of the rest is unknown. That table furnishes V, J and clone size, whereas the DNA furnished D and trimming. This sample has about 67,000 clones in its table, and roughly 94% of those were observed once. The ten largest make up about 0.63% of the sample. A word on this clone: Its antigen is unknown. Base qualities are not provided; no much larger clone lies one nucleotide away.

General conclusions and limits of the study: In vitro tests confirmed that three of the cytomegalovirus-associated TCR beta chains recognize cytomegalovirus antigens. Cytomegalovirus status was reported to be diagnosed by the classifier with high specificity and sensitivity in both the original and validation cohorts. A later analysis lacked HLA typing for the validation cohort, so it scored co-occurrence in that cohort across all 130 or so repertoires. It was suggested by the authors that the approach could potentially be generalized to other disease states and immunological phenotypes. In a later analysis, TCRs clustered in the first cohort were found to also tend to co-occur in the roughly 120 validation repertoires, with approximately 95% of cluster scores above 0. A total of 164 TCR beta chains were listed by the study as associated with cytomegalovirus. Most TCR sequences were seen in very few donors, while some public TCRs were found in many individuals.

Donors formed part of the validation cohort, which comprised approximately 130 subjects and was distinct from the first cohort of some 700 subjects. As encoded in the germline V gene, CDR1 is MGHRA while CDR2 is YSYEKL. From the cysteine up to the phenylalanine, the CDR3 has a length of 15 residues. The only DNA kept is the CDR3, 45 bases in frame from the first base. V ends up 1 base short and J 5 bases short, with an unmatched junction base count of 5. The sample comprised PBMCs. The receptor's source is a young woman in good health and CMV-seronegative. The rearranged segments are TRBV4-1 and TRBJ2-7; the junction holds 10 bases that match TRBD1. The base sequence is TGCGCCAGCAGCCAAGTTGGGACAGGGGCCCACGAGCAGTACTTC. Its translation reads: CASSQVGTGAHEQYF.